The source of this TCR beta chain is a study of tumor-infiltrating lymphocytes in primary liver carcinoma. Study observations and caveats: Comparison of CD4+ and CD8+ repertoires was precluded by bulk unsorted samples. Compared with tumor region pairs, tumor-adjacent and tumor-blood pairs overlapped less.

This clonotype appeared a few times. As yet, its antigen is unknown. The CDR3 loop spans 15 amino acids. Germline CDR1 and CDR2: SEHNR and FQNEAQ (reference sequence). V lost 5 bases to trimming and J lost 6 bases; unmatched junction nucleotides: 9. Using a constant-region primer together with ProtoScript II reverse transcriptase, TCR beta cDNA was made from around 500 ng of total RNA. Nested multiplex PCR, run for three rounds with slightly modified ARM-PCR, yielded TCR beta libraries. Primers for the first two PCR rounds were TRBV1-TRBV30 forward primers and a C-beta reverse primer (roughly 9 cycles per round). TCRdb re-derived calls from the multiplex PCR reads in MiXCR, one entry per CDR3 protein. The sample holds 300,000 to 350,000 distinct CDR3 sequences, approximately 64% seen once. Researchers drew blood RNA from unsorted whole blood and extracted germline DNA as well. Enrolled patients were chronically infected with HBV and treatment-naive.

The rearrangement uses TRBV7-9 and TRBJ1-1; 10 nucleotides agree with TRBD1. This clonotype was obtained from a man aged 40-49 years with primary liver carcinoma and hepatitis B virus infection. The sequencing input was peripheral blood. The chain's CDR3 is CASSRPTGGGSEAFF. The DNA for the CDR3 is TGTGCCAGCAGCCGTCCGACAGGGGGCGGTTCTGAAGCTTTCTTT. The full variable domain, rest sourced from reference TRBV7-9 and TRBJ1-1, is DTGVSQNPRHKITKRGQNVTFRCDPISEHNRLYWYRQTLGQGPEFLTYFQNEAQLEKSRLLSDRFSAERPKGSFSTLEIQRTEQGDSAMYLCASSRPTGGGSEAFFGQGTRLTVV.